This paragraph covers one TCR beta chain sequence. This receptor's antigen is unknown. No much larger clone exists at a distance of one base, and base qualities are not known. Enrolling through a virtual design, the prospective study's participants ranged in age from about 18 to 89 years and lived across 24 United States geographic areas. Cohort assignment in the prospective study relied on participant-reported clinical history from a screening survey and a study questionnaire. For ImmuneRACE Cohort 3, a participant was defined as recovered based on two consecutive negative NP/OP PCR tests, clearance by a healthcare professional, or resolution of symptoms. In the prospective study, mobile phlebotomists collected whole blood, serum and a nasopharyngeal or oropharyngeal swab from each participant. Over an approximately 2-month period, participants in the prospective study had the option of providing additional blood draws and questionnaires. Before DNA extraction, blood samples from the prospective study were shipped at room temperature or frozen.

Measured from the cysteine to the phenylalanine, the CDR3 is 19 residues long. Only CDR3 DNA is held: 57 bases, read in frame from base 1. The germline V gene yields MNHEY for CDR1 and SVGEGT for CDR2. Here V drops 0 bases and J drops 2 bases, and the junction holds 8 bases not matched to any gene. These data are taken from a study of blood T cell repertoires in COVID-19 (TCRdb year 2020). As for the study more broadly: Samples covering the acute and convalescent phases of COVID-19 were provided by collaborators in the United States, Italy and Spain. Nearly every sample came with metadata listing a de-identified subject ID, COVID-19 status, age in years and sex. The prospective study material was composed of cDNA or gDNA derived from T cells, B-cell-depleted T cells, or PBMCs. The samples were drawn from the first 160 participants of the ongoing ImmuneRACE study and from 950 to 1,500 subjects provided by 6 global collaborators. The repertoires were made available in a free public database intended to serve as a resource for research on the immune response to SARS-CoV-2. The dataset comprised deeply sampled blood TCRbeta repertoires from subjects exposed to, actively infected with, or recovered from COVID-19. Where available, HLA class I and class II types were obtained from metadata supplied by the sample provider rather than from assay-based typing. Study-wide findings and limitations: The amount of clinical and demographic metadata varied by source and participant and was provided uncurated.

TCRbeta CDR3 regions were amplified from genomic DNA by means of the immunoSEQ Assay, a bias-controlled multiplex PCR. The paper's data handling went like this. Nucleated cell counts per sample were estimated from amplification of reference gene primers within the assay. To quantify the absolute abundance of each unique TCRbeta CDR3 rearrangement, sequence reads were collapsed and filtered. Productive Simpson clonality was computed per sample as the square root of Simpson's diversity index over productive rearrangements. TCRdb limited this immuneACCESS table to in-frame rearrangements with V and J called. A share of clones is missing; checked studies link under half to unresolved V genes, and the rest is unexplained. The DNA was the basis for D and trimming; V, J and clone size are from that table. The sample table contains over 200,000 clones; only one count was recorded for around 83% of them. The ten largest clones represent approximately 6.6% of the sample.

Sequences were obtained from PBMCs or T cells enriched from blood (not recorded which). Rearrangement joined TRBV6-2 or TRBV6-3 to TRBJ2-3; TRBD2 matches 13 bases in the middle. This receptor was taken from a woman between 40 and 50 years old who had recovered from COVID-19. CDR3 loop: CASSYSRQLAGGPTDTQYF. The bases read TGTGCCAGCAGTTACTCTCGGCAACTAGCGGGAGGGCCCACAGATACGCAGTATTTT.